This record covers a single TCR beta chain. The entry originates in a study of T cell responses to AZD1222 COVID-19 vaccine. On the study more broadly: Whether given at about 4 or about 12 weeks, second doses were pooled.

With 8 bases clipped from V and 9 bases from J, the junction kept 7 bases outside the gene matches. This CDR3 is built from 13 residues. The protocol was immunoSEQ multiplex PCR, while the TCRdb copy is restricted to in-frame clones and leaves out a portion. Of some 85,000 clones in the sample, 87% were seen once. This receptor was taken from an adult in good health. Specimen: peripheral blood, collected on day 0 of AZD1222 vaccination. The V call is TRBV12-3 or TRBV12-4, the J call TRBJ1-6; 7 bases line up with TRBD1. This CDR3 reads CASGTNRGSPLHF. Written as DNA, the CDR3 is TGTGCCAGCGGTACTAACAGGGGTTCACCCCTCCACTTT.